This TCR beta chain was identified during a study of blood T cell repertoires in COVID-19. Study details: The United States, Italy and Spain supplied acute and convalescent COVID-19 samples.

The CDR3 consists of 13 residues. The V end was cut by 3 bases, the J end by 7 bases, with 12 bases between. CDR1 is LGHDT and CDR2 is YNNKEL in the germline V gene (reference sequence). The authors' processing: Cell counts per sample came from amplifying reference gene primers. The repertoire was sequenced with immunoSEQ multiplex PCR; TCRdb's copy has only in-frame clones and lacks some. The DNA was the basis for D and trimming; V, J and clone size are from that table. This repertoire shows 50,000 to 70,000 clones, about nine tenths found once; its top ten account for roughly 9.2%. The sequence derives from a woman older than 75 with active COVID-19. The chain carries TRBV3-1 (or the pseudogene TRBV3-2) and TRBJ1-1; D perhaps matches TRBD1 (5 bases). Specimen: peripheral blood. The CDR3 bases are TGTGCCAGCAGCCAGTTGGGGGGAAGTGAAGCTTTCTTT. Translation: CASSQLGGSEAFF.